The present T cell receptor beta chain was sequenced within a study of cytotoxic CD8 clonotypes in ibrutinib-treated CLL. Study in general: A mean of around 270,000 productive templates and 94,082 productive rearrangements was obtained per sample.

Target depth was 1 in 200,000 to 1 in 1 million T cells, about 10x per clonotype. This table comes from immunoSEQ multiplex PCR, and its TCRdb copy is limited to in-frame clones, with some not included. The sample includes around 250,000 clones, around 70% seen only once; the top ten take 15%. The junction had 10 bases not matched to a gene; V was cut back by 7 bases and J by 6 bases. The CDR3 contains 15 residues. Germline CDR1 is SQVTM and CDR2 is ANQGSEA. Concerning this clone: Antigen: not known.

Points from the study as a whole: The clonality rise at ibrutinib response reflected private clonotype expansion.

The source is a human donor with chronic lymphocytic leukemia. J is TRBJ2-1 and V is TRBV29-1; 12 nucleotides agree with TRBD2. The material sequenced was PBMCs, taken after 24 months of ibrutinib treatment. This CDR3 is CSAGSLAGGFNEQFF. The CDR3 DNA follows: TGCAGCGCCGGAAGCCTAGCGGGAGGGTTCAATGAGCAGTTCTTC.